Listed below are T cell receptor beta chains from one sample, sequenced in a study of T-cell reconstitution after alpha-beta-depleted transplantation in children. From the PCR reads, TCRdb called clonotypes with MiXCR, one entry per CDR3 protein. Altogether a few hundred thousand distinct CDR3 sequences are present, 10% to 15% being singletons, with the ten largest covering approximately 2.1%. This material consisted of PBMCs, mostly from graft donor cells, taken 360 days after TCRalphabeta/CD19-depleted stem cell transplant. Receptors were obtained from a male patient between 5 and 17 years old who had a stem cell transplant for acute myeloid leukemia, so the T cells may come from the graft donor. Each CDR3 is given with its conserved first and last residue. D genes are given only for firm matches. Not every row has a clone size; where given, it reads once, few, many or a size class.

v_call: TRBV30; d_call: NA; clone_size: NA; j_call: TRBJ2-7; cdr3_aa: CAWSPRFDGGQYF; cdr3_nt: TGTGCCTGGAGTCCCCGCTTCGATGGCGGGCAGTACTTC
v_call: TRBV5-1; d_call: TRBD2; clone_size: few; j_call: TRBJ2-7; cdr3_aa: CASSEAGREQYF; cdr3_nt: TGCGCCAGCAGTGAAGCGGGGAGGGAGCAGTACTTC
v_call: TRBV12-3/TRBV12-4; d_call: TRBD1; clone_size: NA; j_call: TRBJ1-5; cdr3_aa: CASSDRARPQHF; cdr3_nt: TGTGCCAGCAGTGACAGGGCCCGGCCCCAGCATTTT
v_call: TRBV7-2; d_call: TRBD1; clone_size: NA; j_call: TRBJ2-7; cdr3_aa: CASTVGQGSYEQYF; cdr3_nt: TGTGCCAGCACCGTGGGACAGGGGAGCTACGAGCAGTACTTC
v_call: TRBV11-2; d_call: TRBD2; clone_size: few; j_call: TRBJ2-3; cdr3_aa: CASSFGAGGGDTQYF; cdr3_nt: TGTGCCAGCAGCTTCGGGGCCGGGGGGGGAGATACGCAGTATTTT
v_call: TRBV18; d_call: NA; clone_size: many; j_call: TRBJ2-5; cdr3_aa: CASSPDVGETQYF; cdr3_nt: TGTGCCAGCTCACCAGACGTCGGAGAGACCCAGTACTTC
v_call: TRBV5-1; d_call: NA; clone_size: many; j_call: TRBJ2-2; cdr3_aa: CASSLEVGGSRELFF; cdr3_nt: TGCGCCAGCAGCTTGGAGGTTGGCGGGTCTCGGGAGCTGTTTTTT
v_call: TRBV20-1; d_call: TRBD2; clone_size: few; j_call: TRBJ2-7; cdr3_aa: CSASKVGLAGSSYEQYF; cdr3_nt: TGCAGTGCTAGTAAGGTCGGACTAGCGGGTTCGTCCTACGAGCAGTACTTC
v_call: TRBV7-9; d_call: TRBD2; clone_size: NA; j_call: TRBJ2-7; cdr3_aa: CASSLDWTSGYEQYF; cdr3_nt: TGTGCCAGCAGCTTAGATTGGACTAGCGGCTACGAGCAGTACTTC
v_call: TRBV20-1; d_call: TRBD2; clone_size: many; j_call: TRBJ2-1; cdr3_aa: CSARGTSGAYNEQFF; cdr3_nt: TGCAGTGCTAGAGGGACTAGCGGGGCATACAATGAGCAGTTCTTC
v_call: TRBV15; d_call: TRBD2; clone_size: few; j_call: TRBJ2-3; cdr3_aa: CATIAGGPTDTQYF; cdr3_nt: TGTGCCACAATAGCGGGAGGACCCACAGATACGCAGTATTTT
v_call: TRBV20-1; d_call: NA; clone_size: few; j_call: TRBJ2-7; cdr3_aa: CSAFASASSYEQYF; cdr3_nt: TGCAGTGCTTTCGCTAGCGCTAGCTCCTACGAGCAGTACTTC
v_call: TRBV13; d_call: TRBD2; clone_size: few; j_call: TRBJ2-2; cdr3_aa: CASSPLAGGPAGELFF; cdr3_nt: TGTGCCAGCAGCCCACTAGCGGGAGGGCCAGCCGGGGAGCTGTTTTTT
v_call: TRBV20-1; d_call: NA; clone_size: NA; j_call: TRBJ2-1; cdr3_aa: CSASPFRVGYNEQFF; cdr3_nt: TGCAGTGCATCGCCCTTCAGGGTGGGTTACAATGAGCAGTTCTTC
v_call: TRBV28; d_call: NA; clone_size: NA; j_call: TRBJ2-7; cdr3_aa: CASSPSTGGREQYF; cdr3_nt: TGTGCCAGCAGTCCGTCGACAGGCGGAAGGGAGCAGTACTTC
v_call: TRBV2; d_call: TRBD2; clone_size: many; j_call: TRBJ2-1; cdr3_aa: CASIATSGPYNEQFF; cdr3_nt: TGTGCCAGCATTGCGACTAGCGGACCCTACAATGAGCAGTTCTTC
v_call: TRBV7-9; d_call: NA; clone_size: NA; j_call: TRBJ2-7; cdr3_aa: CASSFGGLITYEQYF; cdr3_nt: TGTGCCAGCAGCTTCGGGGGACTGATAACCTACGAGCAGTACTTC
v_call: TRBV20-1; d_call: NA; clone_size: few; j_call: TRBJ2-1; cdr3_aa: CSAVGLPIYNEQFF; cdr3_nt: TGCAGTGCTGTTGGACTCCCGATCTACAATGAGCAGTTCTTC
v_call: TRBV19; d_call: NA; clone_size: few; j_call: TRBJ2-2; cdr3_aa: CASSPGLTGELFF; cdr3_nt: TGTGCCAGTAGCCCGGGACTGACCGGGGAGCTGTTTTTT
v_call: TRBV7-9; d_call: TRBD2; clone_size: few; j_call: TRBJ2-5; cdr3_aa: CASSSSGRPEDF; cdr3_nt: TGTGCCAGCAGCTCTAGCGGGAGGCCCGAGGACTTC
v_call: TRBV28; d_call: NA; clone_size: NA; j_call: TRBJ2-1; cdr3_aa: CASSFSYPSVSGRTYNEQFF; cdr3_nt: TGTGCCAGCAGCTTTTCTTACCCCTCCGTATCGGGAAGAACCTACAATGAGCAGTTCTTC
v_call: TRBV29-1; d_call: TRBD2; clone_size: many; j_call: TRBJ2-5; cdr3_aa: CSVEKREEETQYF; cdr3_nt: TGCAGCGTTGAAAAGCGGGAGGAGGAGACCCAGTACTTC
v_call: TRBV12-3/TRBV12-4; d_call: NA; clone_size: few; j_call: TRBJ2-7; cdr3_aa: CASSLEGIHYEQYF; cdr3_nt: TGTGCCAGCAGTTTAGAAGGGATCCACTACGAGCAGTACTTC
v_call: TRBV12-3/TRBV12-4; d_call: NA; clone_size: NA; j_call: TRBJ2-7; cdr3_aa: CASSLAVIYEQYF; cdr3_nt: TGTGCCAGCAGTTTAGCCGTCATTTACGAGCAGTACTTC